One sample yielded the 18 T cell receptor beta chains listed below, sequenced in a study of T cell repertoires in aging, cancer and after chemotherapy. Peripheral blood genomic DNA, not sorted cells or RNA, was the template. Multiplex touch-down PCR with TRB-A/B primers amplified rearranged V-D-J TRB sequences. TCRdb reanalysed the multiplex PCR reads using MiXCR and keeps one entry per CDR3 protein. This repertoire shows about 12,000 distinct CDR3 sequences, approximately 30% found once; its top ten account for over 9%. Sequencing was performed on blood. These TCRs come from a human donor in good health. The donor label of this sample is uncertain.

This chain connects TRBV6-1 to TRBJ1-2; weak D call: TRBD1 (5 bases). Trimming took 2 bases from V and 6 from J, leaving 10 bases between them. The CDR3 has 13 amino acids. Germline CDR1 is MNHNS and CDR2 is SASEGT. CDR3 coding DNA: TGTGCCAGCAGTGAATTCAGGGACCATGGCTACACCTTC. Translation: CASSEFRDHGYTF.

This clonotype is labeled as medium-sized (0.01 to 0.1%). V is TRBV6-5 and J is TRBJ2-5, with 8 bases that match TRBD2. The CDR3 runs 16 residues. In germline, CDR1 is MNHEY, CDR2 SVGAGI. After removal of 6 bases from V and 1 base from J, the junction contained 10 bases not matched to a gene. The CDR3 loop reads CASSPPTSGGQETQYF. The CDR3, as DNA: TGTGCCAGCAGCCCACCTACCAGCGGGGGCCAAGAGACCCAGTACTTC.

This clonotype has only a few counts. The chain joins TRBV12-3 or TRBV12-4 to TRBJ1-2; D gene unclear. This CDR3 has 13 residues. V lost 5 bases, J lost 8 bases, and 15 bases lay in between. CDR3 in amino acids: CASSPRTAWGYTF. The CDR3 coding sequence is TGTGCCAGCAGTCCCCGGACGGCCTGGGGCTACACCTTC.

This clonotype was detected a few times. The rearrangement links TRBV18 to TRBJ1-2; unclear D gene. The CDR3 length is 13 residues. V gave up 5 bases and J gave up 2 bases, with 9 bases separating them. Looked up from germline, CDR1 is KGHSH and CDR2 is LQKENI. This chain's CDR3 is CASSDQANYGYTF. CDR3 DNA: TGTGCCAGCTCAGACCAGGCGAACTATGGCTACACCTTC.

This clonotype is medium-sized. V usage is TRBV30 and J usage is TRBJ2-7; 8 nucleotides line up with TRBD1. Germline loops: CDR1 GTSNPN, CDR2 SVGIG (reference sequence). The CDR3 is 14 residues long. V dropped 1 base and J dropped 2; count of bases not matched to a gene: 4. CDR3 DNA: TGTGCCTGGAGTGCCGGACAGGGTCCCTACGAGCAGTACTTC. Translation: CAWSAGQGPYEQYF.

J is TRBJ1-4 and V is TRBV6-2 or TRBV6-3; 8 bases line up with TRBD1. Germline trimming cut 5 bases from V and 8 bases from J; bases unmatched to any gene: 16. This CDR3 region has 17 residues. The germline gives CDR1 MNHEY, CDR2 SVGEGT. CDR3 nucleotide sequence: TGTGCCAGCAGTCCCGCCGACGGGCAGGGGGCGAGGGAAAAACTGTTTTTT. It specifies CASSPADGQGAREKLFF.

The genes are TRBV5-5 and TRBJ1-6; 7 nucleotides line up with TRBD1. From germline, CDR1 is SGHKS and CDR2 YYEKEE (reference sequence). This CDR3 region has 11 residues. V shed 3 bases and J 16 bases; nucleotides not matched to a gene: 4. Written as DNA, the CDR3 is TGTGCCAGCAGCTCCGGGACAGCGCTCCACTTT. Amino acid sequence: CASSSGTALHF.

The gene calls are TRBV14 and TRBJ2-5; TRBD2 matches 13 bases. The CDR3 length is 14 residues. After removal of 1 base from V and 7 bases from J, the junction contained 0 bases not matched to a gene. CDR1 is SGHDN and CDR2 is FVKESK in the germline V gene. The CDR3 protein is CASSQGTSGGTQYF. The CDR3 bases are TGTGCCAGCAGCCAAGGGACTAGCGGGGGGACCCAGTACTTC.

This clonotype is categorized as medium-sized. The J gene is TRBJ2-3, the V gene TRBV19, with D unresolved. The CDR3 contains 13 residues. CDR1 is LNHDA and CDR2 is SQIVND in the germline V gene (reference sequence). V gave up 6 bases and J gave up 2 bases, with 9 bases separating them. Here the CDR3 reads CASSRIDTDTQYF. Here the CDR3 DNA reads TGTGCCAGTAGCCGGATTGACACAGATACGCAGTATTTT.

This clonotype is labeled as medium-sized. The rearrangement uses TRBV18 and TRBJ2-2; 10 bases line up with TRBD1. This CDR3 region has 15 residues. The trim removed 1 base at V and 6 bases at J, leaving 2 bases unmatched. The germline V gene has CDR1 KGHSH and CDR2 LQKENI. The CDR3 loop is CASSPRQGAAGELFF. CDR3 nucleotides: TGTGCCAGCTCACCACGACAGGGGGCTGCCGGGGAGCTGTTTTTT.

This sequence joins TRBV5-1 and TRBJ1-1; the D gene is possibly TRBD1 (5 bases). Germline-derived CDR1 and CDR2 are SGHRS and YFSETQ. This CDR3 region has 15 residues. Trimming removed 3 bases from V and 4 bases from J, with 16 bases in between. CDR3 nucleotides: TGCGCCAGCAGCTGGCGGGGCAGGGAGGTCACTGAAGCTTTCTTT. It translates to CASSWRGREVTEAFF.

The table lists this clonotype with a few counts. The chain uses TRBV27 and TRBJ2-1, with TRBD1 as a possible D gene (6 bases). The CDR3 length is 14 residues. Germline CDR1 is MNHEY and CDR2 is SMNVEV (reference sequence). V was clipped by 5 bases and J by 2 bases, with 10 bases between them. The CDR3 bases are TGTGCCAGCAGTGGACAGTTAGCCTACAATGAGCAGTTCTTC. Its protein is CASSGQLAYNEQFF.

The genes are TRBV30 and TRBJ2-7, with D hard to call. The CDR3 loop spans 12 amino acids. Germline V CDR1 and CDR2: GTSNPN, SVGIG (reference sequence). V gave up 0 bases and J gave up 3 bases, with 6 bases separating them. CDR3 sequence: CAWSVVLYEQYF. The CDR3 DNA is TGTGCCTGGAGTGTCGTCCTCTACGAGCAGTACTTC.

In DNA, the CDR3 is TGTGCCAGCAGTTCCCGCCGGTATATTGACACCATATATTTT. This gives the protein CASSSRRYIDTIYF. The chain joins TRBV12-3 or TRBV12-4 to TRBJ1-3; D unclear. Trimming shortened V by 4 bases and J by 8 bases, and 15 bases separated the two germline ends. This CDR3 spans 14 amino acids.

The chain links TRBV6-5 to TRBJ2-3; 9 bases are shared with TRBD2. Trimming cost V 5 bases and J 2 bases; bases outside gene matches: 5. CDR1 and CDR2 from the germline V gene are MNHEY and SVGAGI. The CDR3 spans 15 residues. The DNA for the CDR3 is TGTGCCAGCAGTGAGCTAGCGGGGACCACAGATACGCAGTATTTT. Protein sequence: CASSELAGTTDTQYF.

The V call is TRBV5-4, the J call TRBJ2-1, with D possibly matching TRBD1 (5 bases). From germline, CDR1 is SGHNT and CDR2 YYREEE (reference sequence). CDR3 length: 13 residues. V was pared by 0 bases and J by 6 bases, with 7 bases between. The DNA of the CDR3 is TGTGCCAGCAGCTTGGATAGGGGCAATGAGCAGTTCTTC. This translates into CASSLDRGNEQFF. The entire variable domain, with the rest obtained from reference TRBV5-4 and TRBJ2-1, is as follows: ETGVTQSPTHLIKTRGQQVTLRCSSQSGHNTVSWYQQALGQGPQFIFQYYREEENGRGNFPPRFSGLQFPNYSSELNVNALELDDSALYLCASSLDRGNEQFFGPGTRLTVL.

The CDR3 here is CATSDLRGQTNEKLFF. The CDR3, as DNA: TGTGCCACCAGTGATTTGCGGGGACAGACTAATGAAAAACTGTTTTTT. The chain uses TRBV24-1 and TRBJ1-4; 7 bases agree with TRBD1. V shed 0 bases and J 2 bases; nucleotides not matched to a gene: 2. Germline lookup yields CDR1 KGHDR and CDR2 SFDVKD. CDR3 length: 16 amino acids.

This chain links TRBV12-3 or TRBV12-4 with TRBJ1-4; D may be TRBD1 (5 bases). The CDR3 loop spans 12 amino acids. The V and J ends lost 3 bases and 8 bases respectively, with 7 bases between them. The CDR3 DNA sequence: TGTGCCAGCAGTTTTCGGGGGGAAAAACTGTTTTTT. The encoded protein is CASSFRGEKLFF.